In its sample, the clone carrying this T cell receptor beta chain was seen many times. Its antigen remains unidentified. The data belong to a study of tumor-infiltrating lymphocytes in primary liver carcinoma. Study overall: Patients were men and women aged 30 to 69 years. Study conclusions and caveats: Against blood, tumors held a significantly higher top-250-clone fraction (p = 0.039).

A constant-region primer primed TCR beta cDNA synthesis from 500 ng of total RNA. ARM-PCR was slightly modified, and three nested multiplex PCR rounds with it gave rise to the TCR beta libraries. TRBV1-TRBV30 forward and Cbeta reverse primers drove the first two roughly 10-cycle rounds. TCRdb passed the multiplex PCR reads through MiXCR, listing each CDR3 protein once. The sample has 190,000 or so distinct CDR3 sequences, roughly two thirds seen once. Both blood RNA, taken from unsorted whole blood, and germline DNA were extracted. The CDR3 spans 11 residues. V shed 6 bases and J shed 5 bases, with 8 bases lying between them.

The source of this sequence is a woman aged 60-75 years with primary liver carcinoma and hepatitis B virus infection. V is TRBV12-3 or TRBV12-4 and J is TRBJ2-7; D is uncertain. Sequencing was performed on peripheral blood. The CDR3 protein is CASSSFDEQYF. CDR3 DNA: TGTGCCAGCAGCAGCTTCGACGAGCAGTACTTC.